This TCR beta chain was identified in a study of OX40 agonist ivuxolimab in advanced cancers. Study context: The diagnoses of dose-escalation patients were hepatocellular carcinoma, melanoma, renal cell or head and neck cancer. Study-wide results and limits: Dosing at 0.1 to 3.0 mg/kg was accompanied by clonal expansion of CD4+ and CD8+ blood T cells by week 6. The average count of expanded clones was higher among CD8+ T cells than among CD4+.

This clone was seen once. Its antigen is unknown. Germline V gene sequence: CDR1 SGDLS, CDR2 YYNGEE. This CDR3 region has 18 residues. The junction had 10 bases not matched to a gene; V was cut back by 0 bases and J by 4 bases. The method was immunoSEQ multiplex PCR; TCRdb's version includes in-frame clones alone and lacks a portion of them. The data show 45,000 to 60,000 clones, roughly nine tenths seen once. The sampling schedule covered blood at baseline, cycle 4 day 1, and cycle 7 day 1. The V and J genes are TRBV9 and TRBJ1-6; TRBD1 agrees at 7 bases. The TCR comes from an adult with an advanced solid tumor such as melanoma, head and neck, liver or kidney cancer. The source material was CD4+ or CD8+ T cells sorted from blood, sampled in a trial of the OX40 agonist ivuxolimab. DNA of the CDR3: TGTGCCAGCAGCGTAGATCCAGGGGGGGACAGATATAATTCACCCCTCCACTTT. Translated, it gives CASSVDPGGDRYNSPLHF. Using reference TRBV9 and TRBJ1-6 for the parts outside the CDR3, the full variable domain is DSGVTQTPKHLITATGQRVTLRCSPRSGDLSVYWYQQSLDQGLQFLIQYYNGEERAKGNILERFSAQQFPDLHSELNLSSLELGDSALYFCASSVDPGGDRYNSPLHFGNGTRLTVT.